This T cell receptor (beta chain) was documented in a study of beta chain features in type 1 diabetes (dated 2018 in TCRdb). Looking at the study overall: Patients and healthy donors did not differ in mean age, gender distribution, total cell number or subset yield. A total of 100 million to 110 million sorted cells were examined across all samples, and a strong correlation was observed between cell number per subset and RNA yield. The study compared TCRB repertoires of sorted circulating CD4+ T cell subsets between recently diagnosed type 1 diabetes patients and matched healthy donors. Whereas all 30 or so donors provided naive and central memory subsets, regulatory and stem cell-like memory subsets were isolated from just 8 patients and roughly eight healthy donors. Points the paper makes about the study in general: PCR may preferentially amplify shorter templates, but because patient and control samples were amplified and corrected together, any resulting skew would affect both groups equally. Because cDNA was sequenced instead of genomic DNA, highly expressing activated cells could be over-represented, though the groups showed no difference in activation or CD3 levels. Patients with type 1 diabetes made fewer insertions and deleted more nucleotides at VDJ recombination sites, implying thymic rearrangement abnormalities. Type 1 diabetes patients showed a moderate but significant shortening of TCRB CDR3 length in all four CD4+ subsets. Naive, central memory and regulatory TCRB repertoires appeared to be more similar among patients than among healthy donors. HLA sub-analyses involved small numbers of individuals, so any influence of HLA type on TCRB rearrangement remained unresolved.

The High Capacity cDNA Reverse Transcription Kit was used to reverse transcribe all of the isolated RNA, meaning that expressed TCRB transcripts were what got sequenced. Deep immunoSEQ sequencing was applied to naive, central memory and regulatory T cell samples, giving an average of roughly 3.5 million total reads per sample. Sorted cells were lysed in RLT buffer, and RNA was extracted using DNase-treated RNeasy Micro or Mini kits according to cell number. To prevent cross-contamination, every cell subset was processed on its own, while patient and healthy donor samples were processed together. Using the immunoSEQ multiplex PCR, TCRB sequences were amplified from cDNA into 87-bp fragments spanning the CDR3 region. The amplicons were sequenced using the Illumina HiSeq platform. On the authors' methods: PCR bias was corrected computationally using synthetic template baselines, and reads within Hamming distance 2 were collapsed, with unmergeable singletons discarded. Reads were aligned against IMGT to assign V, D and J genes, CDR3 length and insertions or deletions at six rearrangement sites. Within each subset, clonotype counts were normalized to sorted cell number, and only after that were true diversity and Gini coefficients computed with the tcR R package. Repertoire sharing was quantified using the overlap coefficient calculated on TCRB nucleotide sequences. Out-of-frame TCRB sequences from naive cells were analyzed as a proxy for the pre-selection repertoire. This immuneACCESS table, as held by TCRdb, lists in-frame sequences with V and J called but not all clones. Of the missing ones, under half trace to an unresolved V gene in checked studies; the others have no known cause. The V and J calls and clone size are taken from that table; D and trimming were inferred from the DNA. The sample records about 740,000 clones, roughly 13% of which are singletons. Less than 0.025% of the sample is taken by the ten largest.

Each donor gave one peripheral blood draw, averaging roughly 100 mL, which was collected into heparinised tubes. A BD FACSAria II was used to sort naive, central memory, regulatory and stem cell-like memory CD4+ T cells with a panel that included CD45RO, CCR7, CD25, CD127, CD95 and CD27. Purity was above 98% for every sorted population. PBMCs were separated immediately by Lymphoprep density gradient centrifugation and were stained directly, without being cultured. To minimize batch effects, samples were stained and sorted in pairs, one healthy donor with one patient per experiment. This clone was counted only a few times. There is no known antigen for this receptor. One base away there is no much larger clone; base qualities are not given. Other DNA sequences of this sample code for an identical CDR3. The junction shows trimming of 3 bases on V and 3 bases on J, plus 7 bases between the germline ends. The CDR3 measures 13 amino acids from cysteine to phenylalanine. Solely the CDR3 DNA is kept, with 39 bases framed from the first base. From the germline V gene, CDR1 is SGHVS and CDR2 is FQNEAQ.

Recombination joined TRBV7-8 with TRBJ2-3; the D segment cannot be called with confidence. The sequence derives from a man aged 18 to 30 with type 1 diabetes. The sample consisted of naive CD4+ T cells from blood. The meaning of the sample's cell subset or site label: true naive CD4+ T cells. The DNA sequence follows: TGTGCCAGCAGCTTTGTAGGTACAGATACGCAGTATTTT. This codes for CASSFVGTDTQYF.